These T cell receptor beta chains were read from a single sample in a study of blood T cell repertoires in COVID-19. Method: immunoSEQ multiplex PCR; TCRdb's copy keeps in-frame clones and lacks some. The sample records approximately 110,000 clones, about 94% being singletons. The sample comprised peripheral blood. These receptors were collected from a man aged 45-60 years with COVID-19, enrolled during active disease. The CDR3 runs from the conserved cysteine through the conserved F or W. A D gene is named only where the DNA matches it firmly. Clone size, where shown, is once, few, many, or a class for clones that have expanded.

D: TRBD1; V: TRBV29-1; J: TRBJ2-7; size: -; DNA: TGCAGCGTTGAAGTCAGAACAGGGGTTTACGAGCAGTACTTC; CDR3: CSVEVRTGVYEQYF
D: -; V: TRBV28; J: TRBJ2-2; size: -; DNA: TGTGCCAGCACCCCTGTTTACGGCGGGGAGCTGTTTTTT; CDR3: CASTPVYGGELFF
D: -; V: TRBV7-2; J: TRBJ2-7; size: few; DNA: TGTGCCAGCAGCCGGGCGGGGTCCTCCTACGAGCAGTACTTC; CDR3: CASSRAGSSYEQYF
D: -; V: TRBV18; J: TRBJ1-2; size: -; DNA: TGTGCCAGCTCCCACTCTGAGCGGAGTTCCTATGGCTACACCTTC; CDR3: CASSHSERSSYGYTF
D: TRBD2; V: TRBV5-4; J: TRBJ2-3; size: -; DNA: TGTGCCAGCAGCTTGCTAAGCGGGATTACAGATACGCAGTATTTT; CDR3: CASSLLSGITDTQYF
D: TRBD2; V: TRBV7-2; J: TRBJ2-1; size: -; DNA: TGTGCCAGCAGCTTGGCCGGGACTAGCGGTTACAATGAGCAGTTCTTC; CDR3: CASSLAGTSGYNEQFF
D: TRBD1; V: TRBV4-3; J: TRBJ1-3; size: -; DNA: TGCGCCAGCAGCCAAGAAGGAGAGGGGGCTGCTGGAAACACCATATATTTT; CDR3: CASSQEGEGAAGNTIYF
D: TRBD2; V: TRBV3-1/TRBV3-2; J: TRBJ2-7; size: -; DNA: TGTGCCAGCAGCCGGACTAGCGGGAGGGGCTACGAGCAGTACTTC; CDR3: CASSRTSGRGYEQYF
D: TRBD1; V: TRBV7-2; J: TRBJ1-5; size: -; DNA: TGTGCCAGCAGCCTAGAGGGACAGGGACGACAGCCCCAGCATTTT; CDR3: CASSLEGQGRQPQHF
D: -; V: TRBV6-1; J: TRBJ1-2; size: -; DNA: TGTGCCAGCAGTGAAGCGCGGAAGGCAGCTAACTATGGCTACACCTTC; CDR3: CASSEARKAANYGYTF
D: -; V: TRBV7-9; J: TRBJ1-1; size: few; DNA: TGTGCCAGCAGCCGGGGACAGAACACTGAAGCTTTCTTT; CDR3: CASSRGQNTEAFF
D: TRBD2; V: TRBV27; J: TRBJ2-3; size: -; DNA: TGTGCCAGCAGTCTCCAGGGACTAGCGGGAACCACAGATACGCAGTATTTT; CDR3: CASSLQGLAGTTDTQYF
D: TRBD2; V: TRBV9; J: TRBJ2-1; size: -; DNA: TGTGCCAGCAGCGCCCATCCTAGCGGGACAGACAATGAGCAGTTCTTC; CDR3: CASSAHPSGTDNEQFF
D: -; V: TRBV24-1; J: TRBJ1-2; size: -; DNA: TGTGCCATACAGGGCATCTCAGATGGCTACACCTTC; CDR3: CAIQGISDGYTF
D: -; V: TRBV6-6; J: TRBJ2-1; size: -; DNA: TGTGCCAGCAGTTCCACTGACGGGTTCAGCGAGCAGTTCTTC; CDR3: CASSSTDGFSEQFF
D: -; V: TRBV28; J: TRBJ1-4; size: -; DNA: TGTGCCAGCAGTCCCGACGGGATGGCAAGTGAAAAACTGTTTTTT; CDR3: CASSPDGMASEKLFF
D: -; V: TRBV3-1/TRBV3-2; J: TRBJ1-1; size: -; DNA: TGTGCCAGCAGCCAAGGATTGGGGAGAAACACTGAAGCTTTCTTT; CDR3: CASSQGLGRNTEAFF
D: -; V: TRBV11-3; J: TRBJ2-2; size: -; DNA: TGTGCCAGCAGCTCAGGGGCGAACACCGGGGAGCTGTTTTTT; CDR3: CASSSGANTGELFF
D: TRBD2; V: TRBV11-2; J: TRBJ2-2; size: -; DNA: TGTGCCAGCGGGCTAGCGGTTAACACCGGGGAGCTGTTTTTT; CDR3: CASGLAVNTGELFF
D: TRBD2; V: TRBV2; J: TRBJ2-1; size: -; DNA: TGTGCCAGCAGGGCGACTAGCGGGAGGGCCCTCGTCTATGAGCAGTTCTTC; CDR3: CASRATSGRALVYEQFF
D: TRBD1; V: TRBV25-1; J: TRBJ1-4; size: once; DNA: TGTGCCAGCAGTAAACCCGGGACAGGGGGCGCTGCTAATGAAAAACTGTTTTTT; CDR3: CASSKPGTGGAANEKLFF
D: TRBD1; V: TRBV30; J: TRBJ1-2; size: -; DNA: TGTGCCTGGCTAAACCGACAGGGGGCGGAGGACTATGGCTACACCTTC; CDR3: CAWLNRQGAEDYGYTF
D: TRBD2; V: TRBV30; J: TRBJ2-2; size: -; DNA: TGTGCCTGGAGAGCAACGGGGGGAACCGGGGAGCTGTTTTTT; CDR3: CAWRATGGTGELFF
D: TRBD1; V: TRBV18; J: TRBJ2-7; size: few; DNA: TGTGCCAGCTCAAGGGACAGGGGTGGCTACGAGCAGTACTTC; CDR3: CASSRDRGGYEQYF
D: -; V: TRBV9; J: TRBJ1-2; size: -; DNA: TGTGCCAGCAGGCACGGGAAGATGGATGGCTACACCTTC; CDR3: CASRHGKMDGYTF
D: TRBD1; V: TRBV2; J: TRBJ1-1; size: once; DNA: TGTGCCAGCAGGCCCCGGGACAGGGGAAACACTGAAGCTTTCTTT; CDR3: CASRPRDRGNTEAFF
D: -; V: TRBV10-3; J: TRBJ2-5; size: -; DNA: TGTGCCATCAGTAGCATGCAGGGCCCGCAAGAGACCCAGTACTTC; CDR3: CAISSMQGPQETQYF
D: -; V: TRBV5-1; J: TRBJ2-2; size: -; DNA: TGCGCCAGCAGCTTGAGGGGCGGGGAGCTGTTTTTT; CDR3: CASSLRGGELFF
D: -; V: TRBV7-9; J: TRBJ2-7; size: -; DNA: TGTGCCAGCAGCCACTCGGAGGGCAACGAGCAGTACTTC; CDR3: CASSHSEGNEQYF
D: TRBD1; V: TRBV4-2; J: TRBJ1-1; size: few; DNA: TGTGCCAGCAGCCAAGAGGACAGGCCGAACACTGAAGCTTTCTTT; CDR3: CASSQEDRPNTEAFF
D: TRBD1; V: TRBV30; J: TRBJ2-7; size: once; DNA: TGTGCCTGGAGGGGGGGACAGGCCTCCTACGAGCAGTACTTC; CDR3: CAWRGGQASYEQYF
D: TRBD2; V: TRBV7-2; J: TRBJ2-1; size: -; DNA: TGTGCCAGCAGCGCCAGCGGGAGTAGTGAGCAGTTCTTC; CDR3: CASSASGSSEQFF
D: -; V: TRBV5-4; J: TRBJ2-7; size: -; DNA: TGTGCCAGCAGCTTGGTGTCTAGCGAGCAGTACTTC; CDR3: CASSLVSSEQYF
D: -; V: TRBV7-3; J: TRBJ2-2; size: -; DNA: TGTGCCAGCAGCTTCATAGGGAGAGGAGACACCGGGGAGCTGTTTTTT; CDR3: CASSFIGRGDTGELFF
D: -; V: TRBV4-1; J: TRBJ2-3; size: -; DNA: TGCGCCAGCAGCCAAACCCCGGCAGGGACACTCACAGATACGCAGTATTTT; CDR3: CASSQTPAGTLTDTQYF
D: -; V: TRBV4-3; J: TRBJ2-2; size: -; DNA: TGCGCCAGCTCTCGAGAGCGGTTGAACACCGGGGAGCTGTTTTTT; CDR3: CASSRERLNTGELFF
D: -; V: TRBV24-1; J: TRBJ2-5; size: -; DNA: TGTGCCACCAGTGTCCCCTACGAGCGCCTCGGCGGGACCCAAGAGACCCAGTACTTC; CDR3: CATSVPYERLGGTQETQYF
D: TRBD2; V: TRBV11-3; J: TRBJ2-1; size: -; DNA: TGTGCCAGCAGCCCGGCCGGGACTAGGGGATACAATGAGCAGTTCTTC; CDR3: CASSPAGTRGYNEQFF
D: -; V: TRBV19; J: TRBJ2-7; size: -; DNA: TGTGCCAGTAGTATGGGACACCCCTACGAGCAGTACTTC; CDR3: CASSMGHPYEQYF
D: -; V: TRBV7-3; J: TRBJ1-6; size: once; DNA: TGTGCCAGCAGCCTCCGCTCCTATAATTCACCCCTCCACTTT; CDR3: CASSLRSYNSPLHF
D: -; V: TRBV6-5; J: TRBJ2-2; size: once; DNA: TGTGCCAGCAGTTACTCTAGCGGAAGTAACACCGGGGAGCTGTTTTTT; CDR3: CASSYSSGSNTGELFF
D: TRBD1; V: TRBV20-1; J: TRBJ1-3; size: -; DNA: TGCAGTGCTAGTCAGAGGACAGGGGCCGGGGACACCATATATTTT; CDR3: CSASQRTGAGDTIYF
D: -; V: TRBV9; J: TRBJ2-7; size: -; DNA: TGTGCCAGCAGCGTAGGGAACAGTAACCACGAGCAGTACTTC; CDR3: CASSVGNSNHEQYF
D: -; V: TRBV2; J: TRBJ1-4; size: once; DNA: TGTGCCAGCAGTGAATCCCGGGCAGGCGGGGAAAAACTGTTTTTT; CDR3: CASSESRAGGEKLFF
D: -; V: TRBV29-1; J: TRBJ2-3; size: -; DNA: TGCAGCGTTGTACAGGTCCCAGATACGCAGTATTTT; CDR3: CSVVQVPDTQYF
D: TRBD1; V: TRBV6-5; J: TRBJ1-1; size: -; DNA: TGTGCCAGCAAGAGGGGGCCTGAAGCTTTCTTT; CDR3: CASKRGPEAFF
D: -; V: TRBV7-2; J: TRBJ2-5; size: -; DNA: TGTGCCAGCAGCTTCTCGGAGACCCAGTACTTC; CDR3: CASSFSETQYF
D: TRBD1; V: TRBV9; J: TRBJ2-1; size: -; DNA: TGTGCCAGCAGCGCGGGACAGGGCTCCTACAATGAGCAGTTCTTC; CDR3: CASSAGQGSYNEQFF
D: TRBD1; V: TRBV27; J: TRBJ1-6; size: -; DNA: TGTGCCAGCAGACCGGGACAGGGTAATTCACCCCTCCACTTT; CDR3: CASRPGQGNSPLHF
D: TRBD2; V: TRBV27; J: TRBJ2-1; size: few; DNA: TGTGCCAGCAGTCTGACGGGACTAGCGGGGGTCTACAATGAGCAGTTCTTC; CDR3: CASSLTGLAGVYNEQFF
D: -; V: TRBV3-1/TRBV3-2; J: TRBJ1-5; size: -; DNA: TGTGCCAGCAGCCTCTCGGGGGGCAATCAGCCCCAGCATTTT; CDR3: CASSLSGGNQPQHF
D: TRBD2; V: TRBV27; J: TRBJ2-1; size: -; DNA: TGTGCCAGCAGTTTAACCGGGACTAGCGGGGGGGATGAGCAGTTCTTC; CDR3: CASSLTGTSGGDEQFF
D: -; V: TRBV4-1; J: TRBJ2-1; size: -; DNA: TGCGCCAGCCGGGGGGCTAGCGCGTACAATGAGCAGTTCTTC; CDR3: CASRGASAYNEQFF
D: -; V: TRBV25-1; J: TRBJ1-6; size: once; DNA: TGTGCCAGCAGTGAAAGACATCATGATAATTCACCCCTCCACTTT; CDR3: CASSERHHDNSPLHF
D: TRBD1; V: TRBV5-6; J: TRBJ2-5; size: -; DNA: TGTGCCAGCAGCTTGCCGGACAGGGTCTTAGAGACCCAGTACTTC; CDR3: CASSLPDRVLETQYF